This T cell receptor beta chain was observed in a study of CD8 T cells in Susac syndrome. The CDR3 contains 12 residues. Germline V gene data show CDR1 as SGDLS and CDR2 as YYNGEE. Between the trimmed V and J ends, which lost 5 bases and 2 bases, there was a span of 5 bases. RNA in amounts of roughly 0.45 to 1 ug was reverse transcribed with random hexamers. TCRdb reprocessed the immunoSEQ multiplex PCR reads via MiXCR and lists one record per CDR3 protein. This sample has tens of thousands of distinct CDR3 sequences, with around 94% found just once. TEMRA cells were FACS-enriched, and CD8+ and CD4+ T cells were isolated negatively.

This receptor was taken from a human donor with Susac syndrome. Sequencing was carried out using CD4+ T cells from PBMCs. The chain joins TRBV9 to TRBJ1-3; D is unresolved. CDR3 DNA: TGTGCCAGCAGTCAAACTGGAAACACCATATATTTT. Translating gives CASSQTGNTIYF.